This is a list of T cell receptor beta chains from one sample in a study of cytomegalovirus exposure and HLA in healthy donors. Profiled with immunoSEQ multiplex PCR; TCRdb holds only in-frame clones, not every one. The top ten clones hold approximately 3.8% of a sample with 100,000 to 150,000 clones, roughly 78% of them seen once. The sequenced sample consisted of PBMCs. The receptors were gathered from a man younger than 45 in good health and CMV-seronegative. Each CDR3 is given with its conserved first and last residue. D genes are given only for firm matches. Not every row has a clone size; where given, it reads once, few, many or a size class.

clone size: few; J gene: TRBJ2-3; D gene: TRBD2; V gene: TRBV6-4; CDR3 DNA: TGTGCCAGCCCCTTTTGGCGGGGGGGCACAGATACGCAGTATTTT; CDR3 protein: CASPFWRGGTDTQYF
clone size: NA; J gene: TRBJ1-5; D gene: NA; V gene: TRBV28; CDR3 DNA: TGTGCCGGGTCTAACAGGGAGTTTAATCAGCCCCAGCATTTT; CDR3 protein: CAGSNREFNQPQHF
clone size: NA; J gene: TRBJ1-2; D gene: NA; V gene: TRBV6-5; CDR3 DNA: TGTGCCAGCAGACGACAGGACAGTAACTATGGCTACACCTTC; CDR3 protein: CASRRQDSNYGYTF
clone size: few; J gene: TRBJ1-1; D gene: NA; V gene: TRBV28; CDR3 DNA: TGTGCCAGCAGTTTCGTCTTCGCGGGGGACGACACTGAAGCTTTCTTT; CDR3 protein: CASSFVFAGDDTEAFF
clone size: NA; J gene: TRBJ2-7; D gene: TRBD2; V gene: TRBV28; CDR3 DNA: TGTGCCAGCAGTTCCTATTCCTTGGCGGGGGTGTACTTC; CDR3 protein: CASSSYSLAGVYF
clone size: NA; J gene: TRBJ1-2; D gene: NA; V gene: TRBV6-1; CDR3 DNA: TGTGCCAGCAGTGAGTGGCACAGAGCTAACTATGGCTACACCTTC; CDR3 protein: CASSEWHRANYGYTF
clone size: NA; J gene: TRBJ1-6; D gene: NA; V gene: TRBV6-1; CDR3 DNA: TGTGCCAGCAGTCCGAATACAGGGCCTCGTTCACCCCTCCACTTT; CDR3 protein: CASSPNTGPRSPLHF
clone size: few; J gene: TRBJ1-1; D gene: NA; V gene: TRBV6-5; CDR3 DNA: TGTGCCAGCAGGACCCCGGGACACTTGAACACTGAAGCTTTCTTT; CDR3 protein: CASRTPGHLNTEAFF
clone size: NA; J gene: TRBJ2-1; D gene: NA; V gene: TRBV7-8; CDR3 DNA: TGTGCCAGCACCCTCTTGGGGGGGGGCCTTCACAATGAGCAGTTCTTC; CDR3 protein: CASTLLGGGLHNEQFF
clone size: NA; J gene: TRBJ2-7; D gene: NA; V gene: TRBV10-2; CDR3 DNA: TGCGCCAGCATCTCGCAAGCACCCACCTACGAGCAGTACTTC; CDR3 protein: CASISQAPTYEQYF
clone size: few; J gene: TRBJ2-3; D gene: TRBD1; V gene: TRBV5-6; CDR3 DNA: TGTGCCAGCAGCCCTAGGACAGGGGTAAGCACAGATACGCAGTATTTT; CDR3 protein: CASSPRTGVSTDTQYF
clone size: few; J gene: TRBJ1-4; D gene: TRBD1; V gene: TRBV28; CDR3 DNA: TGTGCCAGCAGTACCAGGACAGGGTATGAAAAACTGTTTTTT; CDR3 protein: CASSTRTGYEKLFF
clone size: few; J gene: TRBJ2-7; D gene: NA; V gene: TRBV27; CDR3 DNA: TGTGCCAGCAGTTTATCGACGGGGGTAGGCTACGAGCAGTACTTC; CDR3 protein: CASSLSTGVGYEQYF
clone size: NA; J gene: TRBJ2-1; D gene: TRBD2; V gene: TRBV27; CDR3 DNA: TGTGCCAGCAGTTTAATCGGGTTTAGCGGGACCAATGAGCAGTTCTTC; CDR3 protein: CASSLIGFSGTNEQFF
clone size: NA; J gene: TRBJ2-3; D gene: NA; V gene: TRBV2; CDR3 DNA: TGTGCCAGCAGGGGGGAGGGGGCAGATACGCAGTATTTT; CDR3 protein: CASRGEGADTQYF
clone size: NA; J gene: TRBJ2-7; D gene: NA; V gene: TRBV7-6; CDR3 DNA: TGTGCCAGCAGCTTAGCAAGGGGGGGAGGCTACGAGCAGTACTTC; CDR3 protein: CASSLARGGGYEQYF
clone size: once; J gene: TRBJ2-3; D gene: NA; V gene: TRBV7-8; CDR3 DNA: TGTGCCAGCGCTCCGGTTATTGGCACAGATACGCAGTATTTT; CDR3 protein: CASAPVIGTDTQYF
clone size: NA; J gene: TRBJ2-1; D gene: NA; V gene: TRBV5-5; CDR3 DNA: TGTGCCAGCAAGGGGGAGAGCTCCTACAATGAGCAGTTCTTC; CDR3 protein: CASKGESSYNEQFF
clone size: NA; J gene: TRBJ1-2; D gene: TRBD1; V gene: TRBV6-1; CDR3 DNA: TGTGCCAGCAGCCTAGGACAGGAGACCTATGGCTACACCTTC; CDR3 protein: CASSLGQETYGYTF
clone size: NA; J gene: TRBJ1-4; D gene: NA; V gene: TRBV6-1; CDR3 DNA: TGTGCCAGCAGCACGGGGGGATGGGCAGAAAAACTGTTTTTT; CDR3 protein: CASSTGGWAEKLFF
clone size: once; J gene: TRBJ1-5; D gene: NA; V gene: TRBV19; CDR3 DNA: TGTGCCAGTAGTATTCGTCCAGGGGCGGGTGTGAGCAATCAGCCCCAGCATTTT; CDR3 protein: CASSIRPGAGVSNQPQHF
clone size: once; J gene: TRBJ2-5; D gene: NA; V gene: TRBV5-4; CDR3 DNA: TGTGCCAGCAGCTACATTTGGGGGGGCGAACAAGAGACCCAGTACTTC; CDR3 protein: CASSYIWGGEQETQYF
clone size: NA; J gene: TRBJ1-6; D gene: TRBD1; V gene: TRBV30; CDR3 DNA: TGTGCCTGGAGTGTAAGTTACCGGGACAGGTCGTATAATTCACCCCTCCACTTT; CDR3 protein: CAWSVSYRDRSYNSPLHF
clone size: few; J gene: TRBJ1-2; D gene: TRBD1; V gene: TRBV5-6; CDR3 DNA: TGTGCCAGCAGCAAGGACAGGGACTATGGCTACACCTTC; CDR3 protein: CASSKDRDYGYTF
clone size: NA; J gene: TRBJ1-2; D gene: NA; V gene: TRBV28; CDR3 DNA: TGTGCCAGCAGTCCCCGTGGAGCTAACTATGGCTACACCTTC; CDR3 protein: CASSPRGANYGYTF
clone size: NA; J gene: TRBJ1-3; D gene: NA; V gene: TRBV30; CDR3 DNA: TGTGCCTGGAGCCCAGGTCTCCCTGGAAACACCATATATTTT; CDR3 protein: CAWSPGLPGNTIYF
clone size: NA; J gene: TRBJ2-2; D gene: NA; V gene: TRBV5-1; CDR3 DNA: TGCGCCAGCAGCTTGGCTACGGGGGACACCGGGGAGCTGTTTTTT; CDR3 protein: CASSLATGDTGELFF
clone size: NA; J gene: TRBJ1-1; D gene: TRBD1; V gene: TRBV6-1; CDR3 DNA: TGTGCCAGCAGTGAAGCGAGTAGGGGGCACACTGAAGCTTTCTTT; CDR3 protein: CASSEASRGHTEAFF
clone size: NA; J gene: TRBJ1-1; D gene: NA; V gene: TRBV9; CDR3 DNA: TGTGCCAGCAGCGTAGGACTGTACACTGAAGCTTTCTTT; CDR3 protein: CASSVGLYTEAFF
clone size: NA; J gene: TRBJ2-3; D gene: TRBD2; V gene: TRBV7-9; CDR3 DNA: TGTTCCAGCAGCTGGACTCGGACTAGCGGGAGCAACACAGATACGCAGTATTTT; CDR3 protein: CSSSWTRTSGSNTDTQYF
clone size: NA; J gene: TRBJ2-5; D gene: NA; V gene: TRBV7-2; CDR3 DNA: TGTGCCAGCAGCTCCTCAACTGCTCAAGAGACCCAGTACTTC; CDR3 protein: CASSSSTAQETQYF
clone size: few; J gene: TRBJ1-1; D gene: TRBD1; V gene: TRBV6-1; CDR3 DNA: TGTGCCAGCAGTGGCGACAGGGGAGAAGCTTTCTTT; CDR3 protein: CASSGDRGEAFF
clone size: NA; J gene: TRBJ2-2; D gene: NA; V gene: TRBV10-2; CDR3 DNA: TGCGCCACCGGTCAGGGGAATTGGTTAACCGGGGAGCTGTTTTTT; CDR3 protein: CATGQGNWLTGELFF
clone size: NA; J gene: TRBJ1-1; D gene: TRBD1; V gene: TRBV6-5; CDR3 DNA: TGTGCCAGCAGCTCACCGGGACAGGCCAAAGCTTTCTTT; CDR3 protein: CASSSPGQAKAFF
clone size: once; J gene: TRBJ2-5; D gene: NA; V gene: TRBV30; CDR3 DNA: TGTGCCTGGAGCTCAGGGATCCCAGAGACCCAGTACTTC; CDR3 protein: CAWSSGIPETQYF
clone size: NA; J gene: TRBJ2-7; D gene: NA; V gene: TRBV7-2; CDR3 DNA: TGTGCCAGCAGCCTAACAGGGTTCTACGAGCAGTACTTC; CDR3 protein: CASSLTGFYEQYF
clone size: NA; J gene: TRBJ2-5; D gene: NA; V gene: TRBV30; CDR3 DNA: TGTGCCTCGAAACGCGGCCAAGAGACCCAGTACTTC; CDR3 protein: CASKRGQETQYF